This TCR beta chain came from a study of PD-1 blockade in classical Hodgkin lymphoma. Germline V gene lookup returns CDR1 SEHNR and CDR2 FQNEAQ (reference sequence). The CDR3 sequence is 15 residues long. Trimming pared 3 bases from V and 2 bases from J, leaving 12 bases between. Only in-frame clones appear in the TCRdb table, and some are missing; sequencing was by immunoSEQ multiplex PCR. Of over 20,000 clones in the sample, 85% to 90% were seen once. Described time point: newly diagnosed, previously untreated cHL patient sample. Magnetic depletion of non-target cells from thawed PBMCs yielded purified CD8+ T cells.

This TCR was recovered from a human donor with classical Hodgkin lymphoma. The source material was CD8+ T cells from blood. This chain links TRBV7-9 with TRBJ2-3; tentatively, D is TRBD2 (6 bases). The CDR3 nucleotides are TGTGCCAGCAGCTTTATGGGACTGATCACAGATACGCAGTATTTT. Translated, it gives CASSFMGLITDTQYF.